This T cell receptor (beta chain) came from a study of blood T cell repertoires in COVID-19. As for the study in general: Samples representing acute and convalescent COVID-19 were sourced from the United States, Italy and Spain. Sources were T cells, B-cell-depleted T cells, or PBMCs; the material itself was cDNA or gDNA.

This clone qualifies as medium-sized. Germline CDR1 and CDR2: MDHEN and SYDVKM. Deletions cut 1 base from V and 5 bases from J, with 21 bases between. The CDR3 has 18 residues. Data came from immunoSEQ multiplex PCR; TCRdb stores just in-frame clones and leaves some out. The data show about 50,000 clones, just over 85% seen once. The TCR was taken from a man older than 75 with active COVID-19. The V call is TRBV28, the J call TRBJ1-5; D is perhaps TRBD1 (5 bases). Sequenced input: peripheral blood. Here the CDR3 reads CASSLSGGLGAIDQPQHF. The CDR3 nucleotides read TGTGCCAGCAGTTTATCGGGGGGTTTAGGAGCAATAGATCAGCCCCAGCATTTT.